The 32 T cell receptor beta chains below come from one sample, sequenced in a study of CD8 T cells in Susac syndrome (dated by TCRdb to about 2019). Libraries were made using the immunoSEQ multiplex PCR assay. RNA was extracted using the RNeasy kit, and roughly 0.5 to 1 microgram was reverse transcribed with random hexamers. The public reads were run again by TCRdb, first through fastp at Q25 and then through MiXCR, and only productive beta chains were kept. Entries are consolidated by CDR3 protein sequence, retaining the most common genes and DNA. This sample has 130,000 to 150,000 distinct CDR3 sequences in its table, and roughly 94% of those were observed once. The ten largest clones represent 0.075% to 0.1% of the sample. Sequencing input: CD4+ T cells from PBMCs. All receptors come from a human donor in good health.

The chain carries TRBV7-2 and TRBJ1-2; D is possibly TRBD1 (5 bases). Germline assignment: CDR1 SGHTA and CDR2 FQGNSA. Trimming shortened V by 5 bases and J by 1 base, and 20 bases separated the two germline ends. This CDR3 contains 17 residues. As DNA, the CDR3 is TGTGCCAGCAGCCCTGGGGGGGGTAGAGCGGGTAACTATGGCTACACCTTC. This translates into CASSPGGGRAGNYGYTF.

The chain recombines TRBV11-3 with TRBJ2-5; 7 nucleotides line up with TRBD2. CDR3 size: 16 residues. The germline V gene encodes CDR1 SGHNT and CDR2 YENEEA. V shed 6 bases, J shed 0 bases, and the junction held 10 bases outside the gene matches. The CDR3: CASSPGSGTYQETQYF. The CDR3 DNA reads TGTGCCAGCAGTCCAGGAAGCGGGACGTACCAAGAGACCCAGTACTTC.

V is TRBV9 and J is TRBJ2-5, with 7 bases identical to TRBD1. Per the germline V gene, CDR1 is SGDLS and CDR2 is YYNGEE. Losses at the gene ends were 0 bases for V and 4 bases for J; bases not matched to a gene: 6. The CDR3 has 15 amino acids. The CDR3 is CASSVATGVAETQYF. Written as DNA, the CDR3 is TGTGCCAGCAGCGTAGCTACAGGGGTAGCAGAGACCCAGTACTTC.

V and J are TRBV7-9 and TRBJ1-2; 7 positions agree with TRBD1. Unmatched junction bases numbered 8, after V lost 5 bases and J lost 8 bases. CDR3 size: 13 residues. Germline V gene lookup returns CDR1 SEHNR and CDR2 FQNEAQ (reference sequence). The CDR3 is CASSGRTGGGYTF. Written as DNA, the CDR3 is TGTGCCAGCAGCGGCCGGACAGGCGGAGGCTACACCTTC.

The chain carries TRBV30 and TRBJ2-1; 9 bases align to TRBD2. Germline V gives CDR1 GTSNPN, CDR2 SVGIG (reference sequence). V was pared by 2 bases and J by 0 bases, with 2 bases of the junction left unmatched. This CDR3 spans 15 amino acids. CDR3: CAWSTSGFSYNEQFF. Here the CDR3 DNA reads TGTGCCTGGAGTACTAGCGGGTTCTCCTACAATGAGCAGTTCTTC. Full variable domain (outside the CDR3, taken from reference TRBV30 and TRBJ2-1): SQTIHQWPATLVQPVGSPLSLECTVEGTSNPNLYWYRQAAGRGLQLLFYSVGIGQISSEVPQNLSASRPQDRQFILSSKKLLLSDSGFYLCAWSTSGFSYNEQFFGPGTRLTVL.

The gene calls are TRBV5-4 and TRBJ2-2; TRBD2 agrees at 9 bases. CDR1 and CDR2 (germline): SGHNT, YYREEE (reference sequence). The CDR3 is 16 residues long. V lost 1 base and J lost 8; bases outside the gene matches: 9. In DNA form, the CDR3 reads TGTGCCAGCAGCTTGTCCCTAGCGGGAAGAGCTGGGGAGCTGTTTTTT. Translating gives CASSLSLAGRAGELFF.

This clonotype was seen once. This sequence joins TRBV28 and TRBJ2-7; perhaps D is TRBD1 or TRBD2 (6 bases each). The CDR3 runs 15 residues. V was pared by 5 bases and J by 6 bases, with 20 bases between. The germline gives CDR1 MDHEN, CDR2 SYDVKM. The CDR3 here is CASSPPGGLLFEQYF. CDR3 DNA: TGTGCCAGCAGTCCGCCTGGGGGGCTACTCTTCGAGCAGTACTTC.

This clonotype was seen only once. The rearrangement links TRBV7-9 to TRBJ1-3; D perhaps matches TRBD1 (6 bases). This CDR3 is 16 amino acids long. Per germline, CDR1 SEHNR and CDR2 FQNEAQ (reference sequence). With 1 base removed from V and 3 bases from J, the gap between germline ends came to 13 bases. The CDR3 loop reads CASSLVLGGGGNTIYF. CDR3 coding DNA: TGTGCCAGCAGCTTAGTGCTGGGAGGGGGTGGAAACACCATATATTTT.

The chain recombines TRBV19 with TRBJ2-2; D perhaps matches TRBD2 (5 bases). CDR1 and CDR2 from the germline V gene are LNHDA and SQIVND (reference sequence). V was clipped by 3 bases and J by 7 bases, with 18 bases between them. This CDR3 comprises 16 residues. CDR3 nucleotides: TGTGCCAGTAGTATTACGGACTCAACTACCATCGGGGAGCTGTTTTTT. Amino acids: CASSITDSTTIGELFF.

The chain carries TRBV5-4 and TRBJ2-5; 8 bases are a match to TRBD2. Germline CDR1 is SGHNT and CDR2 is YYREEE (reference sequence). Trimming at V came to 5 bases and at J to 2 bases, leaving 11 bases not matched to a gene. The length of the CDR3 is 16 residues. The CDR3 coding sequence is TGTGCCAGCAGTTCACCGGGAGGGCCCATACAAGAGACCCAGTACTTC. The encoded protein is CASSSPGGPIQETQYF.

This chain uses TRBV6-1 with TRBJ2-5; 14 bases agree with TRBD2. J gave up 0 bases and V 5 bases, and 14 bases lay outside the gene matches. The CDR3 contains 20 residues. Germline-derived CDR1 and CDR2 are MNHNS and SASEGT. This CDR3 reads CASSRDRGLAGEGDQETQYF. DNA for the CDR3: TGTGCCAGCAGTCGGGACAGGGGACTAGCGGGAGAAGGGGACCAAGAGACCCAGTACTTC.

The V and J genes are TRBV29-1 and TRBJ2-7; 12 bases map to TRBD2. V trimming: 4 bases; J trimming: 3 bases; junction bases outside the gene matches: 7. The CDR3 length is 15 residues. Germline CDR1 reads SQVTM; CDR2 reads ANQGSEA. This chain's CDR3 is CSVVSSGRALYEQYF. DNA of the CDR3: TGCAGCGTTGTCTCTAGCGGGAGGGCCCTCTACGAGCAGTACTTC.

The rearrangement joins TRBV19 to TRBJ2-5; 7 nucleotides match TRBD1. After removal of 4 bases from V and 5 bases from J, the junction contained 13 bases not matched to a gene. Germline CDR1 and CDR2: LNHDA and SQIVND (reference sequence). The length of the CDR3 is 16 residues. CDR3 in DNA: TGTGCCAGTAGTAGCCGTCACAGGGGCGGTAGGGAGACCCAGTACTTC. It is translated as CASSSRHRGGRETQYF. The whole variable domain, filled in from reference TRBV19 and TRBJ2-5, reads DGGITQSPKYLFRKEGQNVTLSCEQNLNHDAMYWYRQDPGQGLRLIYYSQIVNDFQKGDIAEGYSVSREKKESFPLTVTSAQKNPTAFYLCASSSRHRGGRETQYFGPGTRLLVL.

The V gene is TRBV4-1, the J gene TRBJ2-1; TRBD2 agrees at 10 bases. Germline CDR1 reads MGHRA; CDR2 reads YSYEKL. V lost 2 bases to trimming and J lost 2 bases; unmatched junction nucleotides: 3. The CDR3 is 16 amino acids. In DNA, the CDR3 is TGCGCCAGCAGCCAATCTCTAGCGGGAGCCTACAATGAGCAGTTCTTC. Amino acid sequence: CASSQSLAGAYNEQFF.

The gene calls are TRBV29-1 and TRBJ2-7; D perhaps matches TRBD2 (6 bases). The CDR3 loop spans 13 amino acids. V lost 2 bases and J 3 bases, leaving 11 bases between the germline ends. Germline loops: CDR1 SQVTM, CDR2 ANQGSEA. CDR3 region: CSVEPQGGYEQYF. The CDR3, as DNA: TGCAGCGTTGAACCTCAGGGAGGCTACGAGCAGTACTTC.

V usage is TRBV6-5 and J usage is TRBJ2-7; 10 positions match TRBD1. The CDR3 has 15 residues. Germline-derived CDR1 and CDR2 are MNHEY and SVGAGI. V trimming: 6 bases; J trimming: 2 bases; junction bases outside the gene matches: 7. CDR3 in amino acids: CASRLGQGSAYEQYF. The CDR3, as DNA: TGTGCCAGCAGGCTGGGACAGGGGTCAGCCTACGAGCAGTACTTC.

V usage is TRBV20-1 and J usage is TRBJ2-1; 8 bases map to TRBD2. Germline V gene lookup returns CDR1 DFQATT and CDR2 SNEGSKA (reference sequence). CDR3 length equals 16 residues. Unmatched junction bases numbered 11, after V lost 5 bases and J lost 2 bases. The CDR3: CSAHSGGGRTYNEQFF. CDR3 sequence (DNA): TGCAGTGCTCATTCCGGGGGCGGGAGGACCTACAATGAGCAGTTCTTC.

This chain links TRBV10-3 with TRBJ2-1; TRBD1 is a possible D gene (6 bases). The ends were cut back, 2 bases at V and 9 bases at J, with 14 bases in the middle. CDR1 is ENHRY, CDR2 SYGVKD, per germline. The CDR3 runs to 14 residues. The CDR3 loop reads CAISETGFGLEQFF. Written as DNA, the CDR3 is TGTGCCATCAGTGAGACAGGGTTCGGTCTTGAGCAGTTCTTC.

The chain couples TRBV4-2 to TRBJ2-2; 13 positions match TRBD2. Per germline, CDR1 LGHNA and CDR2 YNFKEQ. J lost 4 bases, V lost 2 bases, and 13 bases had no gene match. This CDR3 has 20 residues. The CDR3 bases are TGTGCCAGCAGCCAATCAACCGGGACTAGCGGGAAATTTAGCACCGGGGAGCTGTTTTTT. Encoded protein: CASSQSTGTSGKFSTGELFF.

The V call is TRBV28, the J call TRBJ1-1; D uncertain. Germline values: CDR1 MDHEN, CDR2 SYDVKM. The CDR3 loop spans 15 amino acids. The V and J ends lost 4 bases and 4 bases respectively, with 16 bases between them. CDR3 in DNA: TGTGCCAGCAGTTCAACTATTCTGGGCGGCACTGAAGCTTTCTTT. Its protein is CASSSTILGGTEAFF.

V usage is TRBV7-8 and J usage is TRBJ2-7; 7 bases are shared with TRBD1. The CDR3 extends over 12 amino acids. V trimming: 5 bases; J trimming: 4 bases; junction bases outside the gene matches: 2. The V gene's germline CDR1 is SGHVS and CDR2 FQNEAQ. The DNA of the CDR3 is TGTGCCAGCAGCGAACAGGGGTACGAGCAGTACTTC. Residues: CASSEQGYEQYF.

This clonotype was recorded only once. V gene TRBV7-3 combines with J gene TRBJ1-2; tentatively, D is TRBD1 (6 bases). Trimming stripped 5 bases from V and 4 bases from J, with 11 bases between. Germline V lookup: CDR1 SGHTA, CDR2 FQGTGA. The CDR3 loop spans 13 amino acids. The CDR3 loop is CASSPGGAYGYTF. CDR3 bases: TGTGCCAGCAGCCCTGGGGGGGCCTATGGCTACACCTTC.

This sequence joins TRBV5-1 and TRBJ1-1, with D possibly being TRBD1 (5 bases). The CDR3 totals 16 residues. In germline, CDR1 is SGHRS, CDR2 YFSETQ. Trimming removed 1 base from V and 4 bases from J, with 17 bases in between. The CDR3 sequence: CASSLIGAGTGTEAFF. In DNA form, the CDR3 reads TGCGCCAGCAGCTTGATAGGGGCAGGGACGGGCACTGAAGCTTTCTTT.

The V and J genes are TRBV9 and TRBJ2-1; 10 bases align to TRBD2. V shed 3 bases, J shed 4 bases, and the junction held 7 bases outside the gene matches. CDR1 is SGDLS, CDR2 YYNGEE, per germline. CDR3 length: 16 amino acids. The DNA for the CDR3 is TGTGCCAGCAGCGCACCTAGCGGGAGATTGTACAATGAGCAGTTCTTC. Protein: CASSAPSGRLYNEQFF.

The rearrangement joins TRBV14 to TRBJ2-3; the D is unclear. V lost 0 bases and J 6 bases, leaving 13 bases between the germline ends. This CDR3 has 15 amino acids. The germline V gene has CDR1 SGHDN and CDR2 FVKESK. This CDR3 reads CASSQESTSLDTQYF. Written as DNA, the CDR3 is TGTGCCAGCAGCCAAGAGAGCACGTCTCTGGATACGCAGTATTTT.

This sequence joins TRBV20-1 and TRBJ1-5, with D possibly TRBD1 on 5 matching bases. Germline-derived CDR1 and CDR2 are DFQATT and SNEGSKA (reference sequence). V was trimmed by 0 bases and J by 10 bases, leaving 10 bases between them. This CDR3 has 12 residues. The DNA of the CDR3 is TGCAGTGCTAGAGATTGGGGGGGTCCCCAGCATTTT. This gives the protein CSARDWGGPQHF.

The chain joins TRBV2 to TRBJ2-7; possible D gene TRBD1, 5 bases. This CDR3 has 14 residues. V was shortened by 4 bases and J by 7 bases, with 17 bases between the two germline ends. Germline V gene data show CDR1 as SNHLY and CDR2 as FYNNEI. The CDR3 loop reads CASSAVQATGEQYF. The CDR3 DNA follows: TGTGCCAGCAGTGCGGTACAGGCGACCGGGGAGCAGTACTTC.

The V call is TRBV9, the J call TRBJ2-1, with 11 nucleotides matching TRBD2. The CDR3 sequence is 21 residues long. The J segment lost 1 base and the V segment lost 4 bases, leaving 19 bases of the junction unmatched. Germline CDR1 reads SGDLS; CDR2 reads YYNGEE. CDR3 in amino acids: CASSSTPLAGGVGGSYNEQFF. CDR3 nucleotide sequence: TGTGCCAGCAGCTCGACTCCCCTAGCGGGAGGAGTGGGTGGGTCCTACAATGAGCAGTTCTTC.

CDR3 sequence reads: CATSDVQGYSNQPQHF. Here the CDR3 DNA reads TGTGCCACCAGTGATGTTCAGGGCTATAGCAATCAGCCCCAGCATTTT. V is TRBV24-1 and J is TRBJ1-5; weak D call: TRBD1 (5 bases). Trimming stripped 3 bases from V and 0 bases from J, with 11 bases between. There are 16 residues in the CDR3. In germline, CDR1 is KGHDR, CDR2 SFDVKD.

The chain uses TRBV30 and TRBJ1-4; D ambiguous. Trimming cost V 5 bases and J 7 bases, with 5 bases left between them. The CDR3 is 10 residues long. Germline CDR1 and CDR2: GTSNPN and SVGIG (reference sequence). CDR3 residues: CAWGGEKLFF. The CDR3 DNA reads as TGTGCCTGGGGTGGTGAAAAACTGTTTTTT.

This sequence joins TRBV30 and TRBJ2-5; D might be TRBD1 (5 bases). V lost 7 bases and J 5 bases, leaving 11 bases between the germline ends. Germline CDR1 is GTSNPN and CDR2 is SVGIG (reference sequence). The CDR3 totals 11 residues. Here the CDR3 reads CAFSNRETQYF. The CDR3 bases are TGTGCCTTCTCCAACAGGGAGACCCAGTACTTC.

CDR3 sequence reads: CASSLSGTKNLYEQYF. The CDR3 DNA follows: TGTGCCAGCTCTTTATCCGGGACTAAGAACTTGTACGAGCAGTACTTC. The chain is built from TRBV9 and TRBJ2-7, with 7 bases aligning to TRBD2. With V trimmed by 7 bases and J by 4 bases, 17 bases remained unmatched. The CDR3 is 16 residues long. CDR1 is SGDLS and CDR2 is YYNGEE in the germline V gene.